This TCR beta chain appears in the sequencing data of a study of OX40 agonist ivuxolimab in advanced cancers. Study-wide context: Patients were treated with ivuxolimab, an agonistic anti-OX40 (CD134) antibody. Administration of intravenous ivuxolimab to patients occurred every 2 weeks at 0.01 to 10 mg/kg.

Sequenced by immunoSEQ multiplex PCR; TCRdb stores in-frame clones only, minus some. Among tens of thousands of clones listed, around nine tenths were seen once. General observations from the study: Patients who responded partially at 0.1-3.0 mg/kg showed clonal expansion ranking among the lowest.

With regard to this clone: The antigen is unknown.

The sequences come from CD4+ or CD8+ T cells sorted from blood, collected in a trial of the OX40 agonist ivuxolimab. The clonotype originates from an adult with an advanced solid tumor such as melanoma, head and neck, liver or kidney cancer.

CDR3 sequence (DNA): TGTGCCAGCAGCCGGACCGGGACAGGGAACACTGAAGCTTTCTTT. Amino acids: CASSRTGTGNTEAFF. This chain links TRBV7-8 with TRBJ1-1; TRBD1 aligns across 8 bases. Germline values: CDR1 SGHVS, CDR2 FQNEAQ. The CDR3 has 15 amino acids. V was clipped by 5 bases and J by 1 base; unmatched bases: 6.